The 5 T cell receptor beta chains presented below share a single source sample, sequenced in a study of lung T cells in sarcoidosis with Löfgren's syndrome. MiXCR, applied by TCRdb to the reads, yields one record per CDR3 protein. The profile shows 6,500 to 9,000 distinct CDR3 sequences, 21% of them singletons. The sample was CD4+ T cells from bronchoalveolar lavage fluid. The receptors originated from a human donor with sarcoidosis (Löfgren's syndrome or another form), or a control subject (not recorded which).

This clonotype was recorded many times. The chain joins TRBV6-1 to TRBJ2-4, with 9 bases matching TRBD2. The CDR3 runs to 15 residues. The V and J ends lost 2 bases and 7 bases, in that order; junction bases with no gene match: 6. Germline V lookup: CDR1 MNHNS, CDR2 SASEGT. This CDR3 is CASSESRGGKNIQYF. CDR3 DNA sequence: TGTGCCAGCAGTGAATCGCGGGGGGGAAAGAACATTCAGTACTTC.

This clonotype was seen a few times. V gene TRBV7-9 combines with J gene TRBJ1-2, with D perhaps TRBD1 (5 bases). The V end was cut by 5 bases, the J end by 3 bases, with 16 bases between. This CDR3 spans 15 amino acids. Germline CDR1 and CDR2: SEHNR and FQNEAQ (reference sequence). The CDR3 DNA reads as TGTGCCAGCAGCCCCTGGGGGGGAATGGACTATGGCTACACCTTC. It encodes CASSPWGGMDYGYTF.

This clonotype was picked up one time. V usage is TRBV7-9 and J usage is TRBJ1-6; D gene unclear. The CDR3 length is 15 residues. V was clipped by 2 bases and J by 6 bases, with 11 bases between them. Germline values: CDR1 SEHNR, CDR2 FQNEAQ (reference sequence). CDR3 nucleotide sequence: TGTGCCAGCAGCTTATCCAAACTCCCTAATTCACCCCTCCACTTT. Protein: CASSLSKLPNSPLHF.

This clonotype was seen at least ten times. The gene calls are TRBV5-4 and TRBJ1-1, with a weak D call TRBD1 (6 bases). The germline V gene encodes CDR1 SGHNT and CDR2 YYREEE (reference sequence). The length of the CDR3 is 16 residues. V lost 5 bases and J 1 base, leaving 18 bases between the germline ends. CDR3 protein: CASRLNAGQTNTEAFF. In nucleotides, the CDR3 is TGTGCCAGCAGACTAAACGCGGGACAAACGAACACTGAAGCTTTCTTT.

Worth noting for this clonotype: A much larger clone differs from this one at a single base, so this may be a read error. The genes are TRBV27 and TRBJ1-2; D is undetermined. Germline V CDR1 and CDR2: MNHEY, SMNVEV (reference sequence). This CDR3 is built from 13 residues. DNA of the CDR3: TGTGCCGGCAGTGAGGTTGGTTCGGCTGGCTACACCTTC. This encodes CAGSEVGSAGYTF.